The clone carrying this T cell receptor beta chain has more than one count but fewer than ten. This specimen belongs to a study of blood T cells in healthy people across ages. Per sample, at least 5.5 micrograms of total RNA were extracted. Primed by a sample-barcoded 5' primer and a J-beta primer mix, a second PCR proceeded for roughly 7 to 11 cycles. Each cDNA molecule received a tag from a template-switch adaptor that had 12 random nucleotides. TCRdb reanalysed the 5' RACE reads using MiXCR and keeps one entry per CDR3 protein. This table holds 800,000 or so distinct CDR3 sequences, about 25% found once. This same sample was also taken into another study, of T cells of mothers and their children. That report adds: For the second PCR, the M1S primer put in sample barcodes and 2-4 random nucleotides.

Sequencing used blood. The receptor was isolated from a boy younger than 18 in good health.

In DNA, the CDR3 is TGTGCCAGCAAGATGCAGATCACTGAAGCTTTCTTT. Translation: CASKMQITEAFF. The V call is TRBV28, the J call TRBJ1-1; D remains ambiguous. This CDR3 is 12 amino acids long. V shed 7 bases and J shed 4 bases, with 10 bases lying between them. In germline, CDR1 is MDHEN, CDR2 SYDVKM.